The 8 T cell receptor beta chains reported below all come from one sample, sequenced in a study of post-analysis software for immune sequencing data. The antigens for these receptors are not known. Unique molecular identifiers featured in each of the TCR beta cDNA libraries. Via MiXCR, TCRdb re-called the PCR reads, giving one row per CDR3 protein. The sample lists a few hundred thousand distinct CDR3 sequences; less than 40% were seen once. General observations from the study: Controls had lower frequencies than patients of four or five TRBV segments, which included TRBV5-6, TRBV5-1 and TRBV20-1.

The sequencing sample was made of blood. Receptors were obtained from a girl aged 10-17 years with multiple sclerosis.

Details on this clonotype: The junction does not match germline at one end; this may be a read error. CDR3: CSIDPRTGSGIPEAFF. In nucleotides, the CDR3 is TGCAGCATTGACCCTCGGACAGGGAGTGGTATCCCTGAAGCTTTCTTT. The chain uses TRBV29-1 and TRBJ1-1; TRBD1 matches at 8 bases. Germline V lookup: CDR1 SQVTM, CDR2 ANQGSEA. The CDR3 length is 16 residues.

The chain is built from TRBV7-2 and TRBJ2-5; D is possibly TRBD2 (7 bases). V was cut by 5 bases and J by 0 bases, with 16 bases left in between. Germline V gene data show CDR1 as SGHTA and CDR2 as FQGNSA. The CDR3 extends over 16 amino acids. CDR3 nucleotide sequence: TGTGCCAGCAGCCCCCCCGGGGGGACACACCAAGAGACCCAGTACTTC. Its protein product is CASSPPGGTHQETQYF.

This clonotype is a singleton in its sample. This sequence joins TRBV7-8 and TRBJ1-1; D is unresolved. Germline V lookup: CDR1 SGHVS, CDR2 FQNEAQ. Deletions cut 3 bases from V and 4 bases from J, with 12 bases between. The CDR3 consists of 14 residues. CDR3 sequence reads: CASSLTLVTTEAFF. The CDR3 DNA follows: TGTGCCAGCAGCTTGACTCTTGTAACCACTGAAGCTTTCTTT.

This chain links TRBV18 with TRBJ2-7, with D possibly called TRBD1 or TRBD2 (5 bases each). The CDR3 is 16 residues long. In germline, CDR1 is KGHSH, CDR2 LQKENI. The ends were cut back, 4 bases at V and 2 bases at J, with 18 bases in the middle. CDR3 sequence (DNA): TGTGCCAGCTCACTATCTTCCGGGACGGTGGCCTACGAGCAGTACTTC. This encodes CASSLSSGTVAYEQYF.

The rearrangement uses TRBV7-2 and TRBJ2-7; possible D gene TRBD1, 6 bases. V shed 7 bases and J shed 1 base, with 11 bases lying between them. Germline V CDR1 and CDR2: SGHTA, FQGNSA. This CDR3 contains 13 residues. The CDR3 sequence: CASTGQRSYEQYF. The CDR3 DNA reads as TGTGCCAGCACCGGACAGCGTTCCTACGAGCAGTACTTC.

The rearrangement joins TRBV7-9 to TRBJ2-1; 10 bases fit TRBD2. J was trimmed by 1 base and V by 2 bases; bases with no gene match: 11. The CDR3 contains 19 residues. Germline CDR1 reads SEHNR; CDR2 reads FQNEAQ (reference sequence). CDR3: CASSLTPPGLAESYNEQFF. CDR3 DNA sequence: TGTGCCAGCAGCTTAACCCCCCCCGGACTAGCGGAGTCCTACAATGAGCAGTTCTTC.

This clonotype was recorded a few times. The rearrangement joins TRBV9 to TRBJ1-2, with D unclear. V was pared by 4 bases and J by 0 bases, with 10 bases between. Per the germline V gene, CDR1 is SGDLS and CDR2 is YYNGEE. The CDR3 covers 14 residues. In nucleotides, the CDR3 is TGTGCCAGCAGCCCAGCCCCAGCTAACTATGGCTACACCTTC. Its protein is CASSPAPANYGYTF.

The genes are TRBV5-8 and TRBJ2-5; maybe TRBD1 (6 bases). Germline V gene data show CDR1 as SGHTS and CDR2 as YDEGEE. The germline V and J ends were trimmed by 4 bases and 1 base, with 14 bases remaining between them. The CDR3 covers 15 residues. The DNA of the CDR3 is TGTGCCAGCAGCCCGGGACATTCCGGCCAAGAGACCCAGTACTTC. Translating it yields CASSPGHSGQETQYF.